Included here is one T cell receptor (beta chain) sequence, with context. Its target is unknown. This may come from a read error, since a much larger clone is one base off. Patients with ophthalmopathy all had a Clinical Activity Score of at least 3, a NOSPECS grade of at least 4 and duration under 3 months. Per germline, CDR1 SGDLS and CDR2 YYNGEE. The CDR3 is made up of 13 amino acids. V lost 4 bases to trimming and J lost 1 base, with 9 bases between them. The data belong to a study of T cells in Graves' hyperthyroidism and ophthalmopathy. Study conclusions and caveats: Among thyroid clonotypes expanded above 0.001, most also appeared in blood. Using 13 V-J features, a model discriminated ophthalmopathy from stable hyperthyroidism.

RNA transcripts provided the source from which TCR beta CDR3 regions were amplified. In the first-round RT-PCR of the TCR CDR3, the HTBI primer set was used. TCRdb fed the multiplex PCR reads into MiXCR, producing one record per CDR3 protein. The sample contains 530,000 or so distinct CDR3 sequences, over 15% of which appear only once. This TCR was sampled from a woman aged 18-35 years with Graves' ophthalmopathy. The genes are TRBV9 and TRBJ2-7; the D gene is possibly TRBD2 (5 bases). Sample: blood. The CDR3 sequence is CASSIGLSYEQYF. CDR3 in DNA: TGTGCCAGCAGCATCGGACTTTCCTACGAGCAGTACTTC.